The rows below give T cell receptor beta chains drawn from one sample of a study of T-cell memory formation after mild COVID-19. One entry per CDR3 protein results from TCRdb running MiXCR on the 5' RACE reads. The profile shows about 100,000 distinct CDR3 sequences, roughly 11% of them singletons. Sequencing was carried out using PBMCs or a T cell subset sorted from them (not recorded which). These receptors were obtained from a man aged 18 to 35 who had mild COVID-19 (a few samples of this study predate the infection). Cell type and time point are not known. Each CDR3 is given with its conserved first and last residue. The D gene is left open where the match is weak. Clone size, where shown, is once, few, many, or a class for clones that have expanded.

size	V	D	J	DNA	CDR3
-	TRBV7-9	TRBD1	TRBJ2-2	TGTGCCAGCAGCCCAAGTACGGACAGGGGTCTTAGCCCCGGGGAGCTGTTTTTT	CASSPSTDRGLSPGELFF
many	TRBV7-3	TRBD2	TRBJ2-3	TGTGCCAGCAGCTCCTTGGGGACTAGCGGGGGCACAGATACGCAGTATTTT	CASSSLGTSGGTDTQYF
few	TRBV12-3/TRBV12-4	-	TRBJ1-1	TGTGCCAGCAGCCCCAGTCAGAGCACTGAAGCTTTCTTT	CASSPSQSTEAFF
few	TRBV7-9	TRBD1	TRBJ1-1	TGTGCCAGCAGCTATCGCCGGGACAGGGATGAAGCTTTCTTT	CASSYRRDRDEAFF
many	TRBV4-2	TRBD2	TRBJ2-7	TGTGCCAGCAGCCAAATCACCGGGACTAGCGGCTACGAGCAGTACTTC	CASSQITGTSGYEQYF
-	TRBV27	TRBD2	TRBJ2-3	TGTGCCAGCAGTTTTCTCGCGGGGGTGTTCACAGATACGCAGTATTTT	CASSFLAGVFTDTQYF
few	TRBV27	TRBD1	TRBJ1-3	TGTGCCAGCAGACGACAGGGAGGGGGAAACACCATATATTTT	CASRRQGGGNTIYF
many	TRBV7-9	TRBD2	TRBJ2-7	TGTGCCAGCAGCCACCCTAGCGGGGGGCTCTACGAGCAGTACTTC	CASSHPSGGLYEQYF
few	TRBV2	TRBD1	TRBJ2-3	TGTGCCAGCAGTGAAGCGCTGTGGACAGGGGAGGATACGCAGTATTTT	CASSEALWTGEDTQYF
-	TRBV5-6	TRBD1	TRBJ2-2	TGTGCCAGCAGCTTCTTCGGGACAGGGACGTCCGGGGAGCTGTTTTTT	CASSFFGTGTSGELFF
-	TRBV27	-	TRBJ1-2	TGTGCCAGCAGTTTCGGGAGACCTGGCTATGGCTACACCTTC	CASSFGRPGYGYTF
few	TRBV6-6	-	TRBJ2-1	TGTGCCAGCAGTTACACCCCCTCCACTGGCCGCTCCTACAATGAGCAGTTCTTC	CASSYTPSTGRSYNEQFF
-	TRBV5-6	-	TRBJ1-5	TGTGCCAGCAGCTCCCTGGTAGGAGAGGGCGGCAATCAGCCCCAGCATTTT	CASSSLVGEGGNQPQHF
-	TRBV5-1	-	TRBJ1-2	TGCGCCAGCAGCTTGGTCCTGGGGACGCAAGATGGCTACACCTTC	CASSLVLGTQDGYTF
-	TRBV6-5	TRBD2	TRBJ2-1	TGTGCCAGCAGTTTCGGGGGGACCGTCGGGGAGCAGTTCTTC	CASSFGGTVGEQFF
-	TRBV7-8	-	TRBJ2-7	TGTGCCAGCAGCTTAGGGGGAACCCCCTTCGTCGAGCAGTACTTC	CASSLGGTPFVEQYF
-	TRBV28	-	TRBJ1-1	TGTGCCAGCAGTTATCCTACGGACAGGAACACTGAAGCTTTCTTT	CASSYPTDRNTEAFF
many	TRBV6-5	TRBD1	TRBJ2-7	TGTGCCAGCAGTTACGGGACAGGGAGATACGAGCAGTACTTC	CASSYGTGRYEQYF
-	TRBV7-3	TRBD2	TRBJ2-5	TGTGCCAGCAGCTTGGACGGGACTAGCGGCCAAGAGACCCAGTACTTC	CASSLDGTSGQETQYF
-	TRBV2	TRBD1	TRBJ2-7	TGTGCCAGCAGTGAACCGACAGGGGTTTACGAGCAGTACTTC	CASSEPTGVYEQYF
many	TRBV29-1	-	TRBJ2-7	TGCAGCGCTGGGGGGAAGGCGACCTACGAGCAGTACTTC	CSAGGKATYEQYF
few	TRBV7-3	-	TRBJ1-1	TGTGCCAGCAGCTTAAATGAGGGCACTGAAGCTTTCTTT	CASSLNEGTEAFF
-	TRBV29-1	-	TRBJ1-1	TGCAGCGTTGAACAGGGATTTAACACTGAAGCTTTCTTT	CSVEQGFNTEAFF
many	TRBV7-9	-	TRBJ2-3	TGTGCCAGCAGCCCACTCGGGGGCGGCACAGATACGCAGTATTTT	CASSPLGGGTDTQYF
-	TRBV7-6	-	TRBJ2-5	TGTGCCAGCAGCTCCAGGATGCAAGAGACCCAGTACTTC	CASSSRMQETQYF
few	TRBV7-3	TRBD1	TRBJ2-7	TGTGCCAGCAGCTTACAGGGGGCGAGTGAGCAGTACTTC	CASSLQGASEQYF